This is a list of T cell receptor beta chains from one sample in a study of T-cell memory formation after mild COVID-19. TCRdb itself ran the 5' RACE reads through MiXCR, one entry per CDR3 protein. The profile shows over 300,000 distinct CDR3 sequences, 20% to 25% of them singletons. Sequenced sample: PBMCs or a T cell subset sorted from them (not recorded which). These receptor sequences come from a man in his late teens or twenties who had mild COVID-19 (a few samples of this study predate the infection). Cell type and time point are not known. CDR3s include the opening cysteine and the closing phenylalanine or tryptophan. A D gene is named only where the DNA matches it firmly. Clone size appears in some rows only: once, few, many, or a class for an expanded clone.

clone_size,v_call,d_call,j_call,cdr3_aa,cdr3_nt
few,TRBV11-2,.,TRBJ2-3,CASSTLRGRSTDTQYF,TGTGCCAGCAGCACACTTCGGGGGCGCAGCACAGATACGCAGTATTTT
.,TRBV7-9,.,TRBJ2-5,CASRAGNQETQYF,TGTGCCAGCAGGGCCGGGAACCAAGAGACCCAGTACTTC
.,TRBV4-3,TRBD2,TRBJ2-2,CASSQTPGGVNTGELFF,TGCGCCAGCAGCCAAACCCCGGGGGGGGTGAACACCGGGGAGCTGTTTTTT
.,TRBV4-2,TRBD1,TRBJ1-5,CASSHGTGARQPQHF,TGTGCCAGCAGCCACGGGACAGGGGCCCGCCAGCCCCAGCATTTT
few,TRBV20-1,TRBD2,TRBJ2-2,CSAHTSGGALTGELFF,TGCAGTGCCCATACTAGCGGGGGGGCTCTCACCGGGGAGCTGTTTTTT
few,TRBV9,.,TRBJ2-7,CASSPGPLGTYEQYF,TGTGCCAGCAGCCCAGGACCACTGGGAACCTACGAGCAGTACTTC
.,TRBV12-3/TRBV12-4,.,TRBJ1-1,CASSYRLTTEAFF,TGTGCCAGCAGTTACAGATTGACCACTGAAGCTTTCTTT
.,TRBV12-5,TRBD1,TRBJ1-6,CASALNRDRLYF,TGTGCTAGTGCCCTGAACCGGGACAGGTTGTACTTT
.,TRBV12-3/TRBV12-4,.,TRBJ2-5,CATSIRGFETQYF,TGTGCCACCAGTATCAGGGGCTTCGAGACCCAGTACTTC
.,TRBV5-4,.,TRBJ2-1,CASSLRSYNEQFF,TGTGCCAGCAGCTTGAGGTCCTACAATGAGCAGTTCTTC
few,TRBV5-6,.,TRBJ2-3,CASSFPVGVSTDTQYF,TGTGCCAGCAGCTTCCCGGTCGGGGTTAGCACAGATACGCAGTATTTT
.,TRBV15,.,TRBJ1-6,CATSRGTDSSPLHF,TGTGCCACCAGCAGAGGGACAGACAGTTCACCCCTCCACTTT
medium-sized,TRBV4-1,.,TRBJ2-7,CASSLRGESSYEQYF,TGCGCCAGCAGCCTCAGGGGGGAAAGCTCCTACGAGCAGTACTTC
few,TRBV5-1,TRBD1,TRBJ1-1,CASSLQNTDRGNAFF,TGCGCCAGCAGCTTACAAAACACGGACAGGGGGAATGCTTTCTTT
.,TRBV7-2,.,TRBJ2-5,CASSQGNWDGETQYF,TGTGCCAGCAGCCAAGGGAACTGGGATGGAGAGACCCAGTACTTC
.,TRBV7-9,TRBD1,TRBJ1-3,CASSRTGYDRNTIYF,TGTGCCAGCAGCCGGACAGGGTACGATAGAAACACCATATATTTT
few,TRBV14,.,TRBJ2-1,CASSPGWEYNEQFF,TGTGCCAGCAGCCCGGGCTGGGAGTACAATGAGCAGTTCTTC
few,TRBV7-2,.,TRBJ2-5,CASSLGTAVETQYF,TGTGCCAGCAGCTTAGGGACCGCTGTAGAGACCCAGTACTTC
.,TRBV20-1,.,TRBJ1-1,CSARSASGSWDTEAFF,TGCAGTGCTAGATCGGCCTCCGGGAGCTGGGACACTGAAGCTTTCTTT
few,TRBV28,TRBD1,TRBJ2-5,CASRTQGDLKTQYF,TGTGCCAGCAGGACGCAGGGGGATCTTAAGACCCAGTACTTC
few,TRBV28,.,TRBJ1-2,CASRPNGLDYGYTF,TGTGCCAGCAGACCAAATGGACTAGACTATGGCTACACCTTC
.,TRBV20-1,.,TRBJ2-1,CSARRGAEKNEQFF,TGCAGTGCTAGACGGGGGGCGGAAAAAAATGAGCAGTTCTTC
few,TRBV6-4,.,TRBJ2-5,CASRTSAGYQETQYF,TGTGCCAGCAGGACCTCCGCGGGGTACCAAGAGACCCAGTACTTC
.,TRBV20-1,.,TRBJ2-3,CSALTQFLVNTQYF,TGCAGTGCACTGACACAGTTTCTTGTGAATACGCAGTATTTT
.,TRBV30,.,TRBJ2-1,CAWSPLDEQFF,TGTGCCTGGAGTCCGCTCGATGAGCAGTTCTTC
.,TRBV5-1,TRBD1,TRBJ2-7,CASSFTGGAPYEQYF,TGCGCCAGCAGCTTCACAGGGGGCGCTCCCTACGAGCAGTACTTC